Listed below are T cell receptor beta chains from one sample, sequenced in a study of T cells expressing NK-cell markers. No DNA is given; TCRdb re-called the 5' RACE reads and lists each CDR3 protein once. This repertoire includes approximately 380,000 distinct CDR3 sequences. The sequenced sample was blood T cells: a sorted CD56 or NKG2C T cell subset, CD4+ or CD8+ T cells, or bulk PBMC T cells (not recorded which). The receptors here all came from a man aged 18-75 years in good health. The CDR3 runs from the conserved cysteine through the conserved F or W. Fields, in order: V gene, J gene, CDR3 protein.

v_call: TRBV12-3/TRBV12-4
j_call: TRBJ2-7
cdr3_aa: CASSRGQVGSYEQYF

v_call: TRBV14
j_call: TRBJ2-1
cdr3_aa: CASSQTGVRNEQFF

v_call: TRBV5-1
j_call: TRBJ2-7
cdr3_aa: CASSTGLGQTYEQYF

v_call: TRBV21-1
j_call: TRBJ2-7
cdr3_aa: CASSNLERARSASYEQYF

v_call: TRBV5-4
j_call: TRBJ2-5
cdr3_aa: CASSLELANRETQYF

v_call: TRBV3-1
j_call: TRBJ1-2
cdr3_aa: CASSQVPDRRYGYTF

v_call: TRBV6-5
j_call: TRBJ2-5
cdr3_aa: CASSYGLGTAKETQYF

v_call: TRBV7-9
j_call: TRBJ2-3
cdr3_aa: CASSLILGGASTDTQYF

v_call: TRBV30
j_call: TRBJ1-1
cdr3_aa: CAWSVSQGNTEAFF

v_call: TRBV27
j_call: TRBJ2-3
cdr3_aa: CASKSGGLRTDTQYF

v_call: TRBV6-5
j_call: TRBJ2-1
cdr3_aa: CASSYRRGSEQFF

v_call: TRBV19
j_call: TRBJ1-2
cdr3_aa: CASSRGRAADLNYGYTF

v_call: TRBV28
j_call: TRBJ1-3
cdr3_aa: CASKVGQAGNTIYF

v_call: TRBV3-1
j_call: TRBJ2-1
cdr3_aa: CASSVRQADNEQFF

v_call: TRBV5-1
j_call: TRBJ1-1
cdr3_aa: CASSYGISRGLRTEAFF

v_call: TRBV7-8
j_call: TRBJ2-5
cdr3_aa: CASSARPGQQETQYF

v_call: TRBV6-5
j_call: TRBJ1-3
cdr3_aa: CASSSSRGYGNTIYF

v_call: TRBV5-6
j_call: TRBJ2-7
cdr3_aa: CASSLHQQRGTSTYEQYF

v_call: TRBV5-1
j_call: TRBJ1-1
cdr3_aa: CASTLQDVNTEAFF

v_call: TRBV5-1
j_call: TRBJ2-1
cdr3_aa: CASSSGFSGEEQFF

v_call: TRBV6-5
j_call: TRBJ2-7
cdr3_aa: CATNRASGGARSYEQYF

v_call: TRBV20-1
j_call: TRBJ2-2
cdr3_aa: CSARRGQRPTGELFF

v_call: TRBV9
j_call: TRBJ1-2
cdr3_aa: CASSPRGGKYYGYTF

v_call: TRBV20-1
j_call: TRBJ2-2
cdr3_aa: CSAREFVGGSGGELFF

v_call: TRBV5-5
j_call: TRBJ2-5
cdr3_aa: CASSFYPGTQYF

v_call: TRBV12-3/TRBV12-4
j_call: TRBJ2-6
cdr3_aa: CASSLGGFGTLIYSGANVLTF

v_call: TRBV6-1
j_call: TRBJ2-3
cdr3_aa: CASSRGLAGGQPSTDTQYF

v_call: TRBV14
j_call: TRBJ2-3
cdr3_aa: CASSQGMLAGGTDTQYF

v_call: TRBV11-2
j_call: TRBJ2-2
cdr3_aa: CASSLGASGNTGELFF

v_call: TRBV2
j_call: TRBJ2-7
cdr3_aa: CAQGNRYEQYF

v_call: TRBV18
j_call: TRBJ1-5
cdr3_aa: CASSPKRQEGNQPQHF

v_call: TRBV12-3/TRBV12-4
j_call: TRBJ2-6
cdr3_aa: CASLPSPNSGANVLTF

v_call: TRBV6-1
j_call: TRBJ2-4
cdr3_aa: CASSWTALAKNIQYF

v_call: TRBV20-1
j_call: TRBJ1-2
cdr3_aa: CSASPGTGLDGYTF

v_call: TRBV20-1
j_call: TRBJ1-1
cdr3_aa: CSAPGMGNTEAFF

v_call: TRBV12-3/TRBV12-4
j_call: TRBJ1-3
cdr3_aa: CASRLVMENTIYF

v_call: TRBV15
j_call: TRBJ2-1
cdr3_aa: CATSRETADDEQFF

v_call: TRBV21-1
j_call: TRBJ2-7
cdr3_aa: CASSKIGDRAGYEQYF

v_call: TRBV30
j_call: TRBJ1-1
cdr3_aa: CAWSMTGAGTAEAFF

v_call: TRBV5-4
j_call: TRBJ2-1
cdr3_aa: CASSRYRDSNEQFF

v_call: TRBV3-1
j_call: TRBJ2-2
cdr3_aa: CASSPSSGGTRTGELFF

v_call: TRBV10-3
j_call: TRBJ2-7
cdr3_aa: CAISDRAEEQYF

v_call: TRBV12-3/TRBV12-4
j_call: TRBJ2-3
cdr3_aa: CASSFGHGTQYF

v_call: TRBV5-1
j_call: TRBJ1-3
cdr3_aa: CASSPGGGLSGNTIYF

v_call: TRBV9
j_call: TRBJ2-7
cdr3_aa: CASSPARGGLSSYEQYF

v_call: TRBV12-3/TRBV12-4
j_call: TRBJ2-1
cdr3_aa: CASSSSRGGGEIQQFF

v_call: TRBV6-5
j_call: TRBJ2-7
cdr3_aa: CASSRDTRGFSYEQYF